Listed below are T cell receptor beta chains from one sample, sequenced in a study of blood T cell repertoires in COVID-19. TCRdb's copy holds only in-frame clones and misses some; the assay was immunoSEQ multiplex PCR. The sample has a few hundred thousand clones, 65% to 90% seen once. Specimen: PBMCs or T cells enriched from blood (not recorded which). The receptors were sampled from a man between 25 and 39 years old who had recovered from COVID-19. CDR3s include the opening cysteine and the closing phenylalanine or tryptophan. The D gene is left open where the match is weak. Only part of the rows carry a size: once, few, many, or a class if the clone is expanded.

>-|-|TRBJ1-1|TRBV11-3
TGTGCCAGCAGCTTTTCTGGTGGAGGCACTGAAGCTTTCTTT
CASSFSGGGTEAFF
>TRBD1|-|TRBJ1-3|TRBV29-1
TGCAGCGTTGGACAGGGGAGCTCTGGAAACACCATATATTTT
CSVGQGSSGNTIYF
>TRBD1|-|TRBJ1-1|TRBV19
TGTGCCAGTAGAACAGGGGGCACTGAAGCTTTCTTT
CASRTGGTEAFF
>TRBD1|-|TRBJ1-4|TRBV30
TGTGCCTGGGGACAGGGGGACCATGAAAAACTGTTTTTT
CAWGQGDHEKLFF
>-|few|TRBJ1-3|TRBV7-9
TGTGCCAGCAGCTGGAGGGGCGGAAACACCATATATTTT
CASSWRGGNTIYF
>TRBD2|-|TRBJ2-2|TRBV24-1
TGTGCCACCTCCCCTTGGGGGGGGAACACCGGGGAGCTGTTTTTT
CATSPWGGNTGELFF
>-|-|TRBJ1-2|TRBV5-1
TGCGCCAGCAGCTTGGGACAAGAGATCTTTTCAGCTAACTATGGCTACACCTTC
CASSLGQEIFSANYGYTF
>-|-|TRBJ1-1|TRBV12-1
TGTGCCATATGTACCCATTGCCGGGGAGACACTGAAGCTTTCTTT
CAICTHCRGDTEAFF
>TRBD1|-|TRBJ1-3|TRBV6-6
TGTGCCAGCAGTCTCGTGGACAGGGGCGGTGGAAACACCATATATTTT
CASSLVDRGGGNTIYF
>-|few|TRBJ1-5|TRBV4-1
TGCGCCAGCAGCCAGCTGACAGGTCCCAATCAGCCCCAGCATTTT
CASSQLTGPNQPQHF
>TRBD1|-|TRBJ2-7|TRBV5-1
TGCGCCAGCAGCTCGGCGGCAGGGGGCTTCTACGAGCAGTACTTC
CASSSAAGGFYEQYF
>-|-|TRBJ1-1|TRBV7-8
TGTGCCAGCAGCCCCAGCGCTGAAGCTTTCTTT
CASSPSAEAFF
>TRBD2|-|TRBJ2-3|TRBV28
TGTGCCAGCAGTCCACTAGCGGGGGGGCCAGATACGCAGTATTTT
CASSPLAGGPDTQYF
>TRBD2|-|TRBJ2-7|TRBV27
TGTGCCAGCAGTTTTAGCGGGAGCTACGAGCAGTACTTC
CASSFSGSYEQYF
>-|-|TRBJ2-6|TRBV7-9
TGTGCCAGCAGCCCCGTATTTTCTGGGGCCAACGTCCTGACTTTC
CASSPVFSGANVLTF
>TRBD2|-|TRBJ2-3|TRBV24-1
TGTGCCACCAGTGACCGACTAGCTGGCACAGATACGCAGTATTTT
CATSDRLAGTDTQYF
>-|few|TRBJ1-1|TRBV5-4
TGTGCCAGCAGCTTCTTGGGACTTAACACTGAAGCTTTCTTT
CASSFLGLNTEAFF
>TRBD2|-|TRBJ2-1|TRBV30
TGTGCCTGGAAGGGACTAGCGGGAGGAAGGAATGAGCAGTTCTTC
CAWKGLAGGRNEQFF
>TRBD1|-|TRBJ2-7|TRBV11-3
TGTGCCAGCTCCGACAGGGGATCCTACGAGCAGTACTTC
CASSDRGSYEQYF
>TRBD1|-|TRBJ2-7|TRBV6-5
TGTGCCAGCAGACCGGGACAGGGTCCCGAGCAGTACTTC
CASRPGQGPEQYF
>TRBD1|-|TRBJ2-7|TRBV29-1
TGCAGCGCCATACGGACAGGTTACGAGCAGTACTTC
CSAIRTGYEQYF
>TRBD2|-|TRBJ2-3|TRBV15
TGTGCCACCAGCAGGGGACTAGCGGGCGGCGTTAGCACAGATACGCAGTATTTT
CATSRGLAGGVSTDTQYF
>-|-|TRBJ1-6|TRBV11-2
TGTGCCAGCAGCTTAGGTCCGTGGGGCTCACCCCTCCACTTT
CASSLGPWGSPLHF
>TRBD1|-|TRBJ2-6|TRBV12-5
TGTGCTAGTGGTTTGTCCCGGGACAGCCCCTCTGGGGCCAACGTCCTGACTTTC
CASGLSRDSPSGANVLTF
>-|-|TRBJ1-6|TRBV2
TGTGCCAGCAACTCTGGGAGTCTCGGAAATTCACCCCTCCACTTT
CASNSGSLGNSPLHF
>-|-|TRBJ1-2|TRBV7-2
TGTGCCAGCAGCTTAGACGCGGGCGGTCGCTATGGCTACACCTTC
CASSLDAGGRYGYTF
>TRBD1|-|TRBJ2-1|TRBV24-1
TGTGCCACCAGTGCCTCACCGCTACAGGGGGCCCACAATGAGCAGTTCTTC
CATSASPLQGAHNEQFF
>-|-|TRBJ1-1|TRBV14
TGTGCCAGCAGCCAATCTGACAGCCTCACGAACACTGAAGCTTTCTTT
CASSQSDSLTNTEAFF
>TRBD1|-|TRBJ1-4|TRBV7-9
TGTGCCAGCAGCTCTCAGGGGGCAACTAATGAAAAACTGTTTTTT
CASSSQGATNEKLFF
>TRBD1|-|TRBJ1-5|TRBV27
TGTGCCAGCAGTAAGACAGGGGTGGGCTATACGCATCAGCCCCAGCATTTT
CASSKTGVGYTHQPQHF
>-|-|TRBJ1-1|TRBV27
TGTGCCAGCAGTTTTCTTGGAGACACTGAAGCTTTCTTT
CASSFLGDTEAFF
>TRBD1|-|TRBJ2-1|TRBV27
TGTGCCAGCAGTTTATTGACCGGGACAGGGGTATACAATGAGCAGTTCTTC
CASSLLTGTGVYNEQFF
>TRBD1|-|TRBJ2-3|TRBV7-9
TGTGCCAGCTACCGGGACAGCTCCACAGATACGCAGTATTTT
CASYRDSSTDTQYF
>-|-|TRBJ1-5|TRBV14
TGTGCCAGCAGCCAAGAAGGAGGTAGCAATCAGCCCCAGCATTTT
CASSQEGGSNQPQHF
>TRBD1|-|TRBJ1-2|TRBV5-4
TGTGCCAGCAGCCGAAGGACAGGAGGATATAACTTGCGCTACACCTTC
CASSRRTGGYNLRYTF
>TRBD1|-|TRBJ1-1|TRBV29-1
TGCAGCGTTGGAGGGGACAGGGATAACACTGAAGCTTTCTTT
CSVGGDRDNTEAFF
>TRBD1|-|TRBJ2-4|TRBV2
TGTGCCACCGGACCGGGACAGGGACGAGCCAAAAACATTCAGTACTTC
CATGPGQGRAKNIQYF
>-|-|TRBJ1-2|TRBV9
TGTGCCAGCAGCGTAGATGGGCAGGGGAGTTGGGGCTACACCTTC
CASSVDGQGSWGYTF
>TRBD2|-|TRBJ2-2|TRBV27
TGTGCCACCATAGCGGGAGCGGGGCCCGGGGAGCTGTTTTTT
CATIAGAGPGELFF
>-|-|TRBJ1-2|TRBV19
TGTGCCAGTAGTATTCCGGTCCCGGGAGTCGATGGCTACACCTTC
CASSIPVPGVDGYTF
>TRBD1|few|TRBJ2-7|TRBV7-9
TGTGCCAGCAGCCCCCGGGACAGGTCCTACGAGCAGTACTTC
CASSPRDRSYEQYF
>-|-|TRBJ1-4|TRBV7-9
TGTGCCAGCAGTATTAACCCGAGTTATATGACTAATGAAAAACTGTTTTTT
CASSINPSYMTNEKLFF
>TRBD2|-|TRBJ2-1|TRBV2
TGTGCCAGCAGTGAATATTCTAGCGGGGTAGGTGAGCAGTTCTTC
CASSEYSSGVGEQFF
>-|-|TRBJ1-5|TRBV12-5
TGTGCTAGTGGTTACGACAGACATCAGCCCCAGCATTTT
CASGYDRHQPQHF
>TRBD1|few|TRBJ1-2|TRBV15
TGTGCCACCAGCAGAGGGGTAGGGGGCTCTGGATATGGCTACACCTTC
CATSRGVGGSGYGYTF
>-|-|TRBJ1-5|TRBV2
TGTGCCAGCGCCCGGAGTAGCAATCAGCCCCAGCATTTT
CASARSSNQPQHF
>TRBD1|once|TRBJ1-1|TRBV19
TGTGCCAGTAGGGCCACAGGGGTAGCTGAAGCTTTCTTT
CASRATGVAEAFF
>-|many|TRBJ1-2|TRBV4-2
TGTGCCAGCAGCGCAGGGGCGAGCTATGGCTACACCTTC
CASSAGASYGYTF
>-|-|TRBJ1-1|TRBV11-2
TGTGCCAGCAGCTTCGAGGGTGGGACTGAAGCTTTCTTT
CASSFEGGTEAFF
>TRBD2|-|TRBJ2-5|TRBV29-1
TGCAGCGTTGAAGACGCGCTAGCGGGGGCCCAAGAGACCCAGTACTTC
CSVEDALAGAQETQYF
>TRBD1|-|TRBJ1-3|TRBV4-1
TGCGCCAGCAGCCAAGAGGAGAGGACAGGGGGAGGAAACACCATATATTTT
CASSQEERTGGGNTIYF